A selection of T cell receptor beta chains follows, all from one sample in a study of control samples from healthy donors and cancer patients. Only in-frame clones appear in the TCRdb table, and some are missing; sequencing was by immunoSEQ multiplex PCR. This table holds about 150,000 clones, about 94% found once. Sequencing used blood. All receptors come from a man between 35 and 55 years old in good health. Both conserved end residues are part of each CDR3. The D gene is left open where the match is weak. Not every row has a clone size; where given, it reads once, few, many or a size class.

clone_size: .; v_call: TRBV7-6; d_call: .; j_call: TRBJ2-7; cdr3_aa: CASSTSGGRGEQYF; cdr3_nt: TGTGCCAGCAGCACAAGTGGTGGTCGAGGGGAGCAGTACTTC
clone_size: .; v_call: TRBV5-5; d_call: .; j_call: TRBJ2-5; cdr3_aa: CASSSGPQYQETQYF; cdr3_nt: TGTGCCAGCAGCTCGGGACCGCAGTACCAAGAGACCCAGTACTTC
clone_size: .; v_call: TRBV7-2; d_call: TRBD1; j_call: TRBJ2-5; cdr3_aa: CASSSGQFRAYQETQYF; cdr3_nt: TGTGCCAGCAGCTCGGGACAGTTTCGGGCGTACCAAGAGACCCAGTACTTC
clone_size: .; v_call: TRBV2; d_call: .; j_call: TRBJ2-7; cdr3_aa: CASSEGYEQYF; cdr3_nt: TGTGCCAGCAGTGAAGGGTATGAGCAGTACTTC
clone_size: .; v_call: TRBV6-5; d_call: .; j_call: TRBJ1-2; cdr3_aa: CASRGSAGHGYTF; cdr3_nt: TGTGCCAGCAGGGGCTCCGCAGGCCATGGCTACACCTTC
clone_size: .; v_call: TRBV14; d_call: .; j_call: TRBJ1-2; cdr3_aa: CASSQSLTGTYGYTF; cdr3_nt: TGTGCCAGCAGCCAGAGTTTGACAGGTACCTATGGCTACACCTTC
clone_size: once; v_call: TRBV28; d_call: TRBD1; j_call: TRBJ2-7; cdr3_aa: CASSPRDSSYEQYF; cdr3_nt: TGTGCCAGCAGTCCCCGGGACAGCTCCTACGAGCAGTACTTC
clone_size: .; v_call: TRBV28; d_call: .; j_call: TRBJ2-1; cdr3_aa: CASSGDGPSSYNEQFF; cdr3_nt: TGTGCCAGCAGTGGGGACGGTCCCAGCTCCTACAATGAGCAGTTCTTC
clone_size: .; v_call: TRBV4-1; d_call: .; j_call: TRBJ1-2; cdr3_aa: CASSHSWGGTSGYTF; cdr3_nt: TGCGCCAGCAGCCATTCGTGGGGCGGGACCAGCGGCTACACCTTC
clone_size: .; v_call: TRBV6-6; d_call: TRBD2; j_call: TRBJ2-4; cdr3_aa: CASSGGGLAKNIQYF; cdr3_nt: TGTGCCAGCAGTGGGGGGGGTCTAGCCAAAAACATTCAGTACTTC
clone_size: .; v_call: TRBV27; d_call: TRBD1; j_call: TRBJ1-1; cdr3_aa: CASSLDRGLNTEAFF; cdr3_nt: TGTGCCAGCAGTTTAGACAGGGGCCTGAACACTGAAGCTTTCTTT
clone_size: once; v_call: TRBV5-6; d_call: .; j_call: TRBJ2-7; cdr3_aa: CASSFSTGAGEQYF; cdr3_nt: TGTGCCAGCAGCTTTTCAACAGGGGCGGGGGAGCAGTACTTC
clone_size: once; v_call: TRBV10-3; d_call: TRBD2; j_call: TRBJ2-1; cdr3_aa: CAIRPTSGGPPYEQFF; cdr3_nt: TGTGCCATCAGACCTACTAGCGGGGGGCCGCCATATGAGCAGTTCTTC
clone_size: few; v_call: TRBV4-1; d_call: .; j_call: TRBJ1-5; cdr3_aa: CASSQDCRVGRTETHF; cdr3_nt: TGCGCCAGCAGCCAAGATTGTAGGGTCGGGCGTACGGAAACGCATTTT
clone_size: .; v_call: TRBV19; d_call: TRBD1; j_call: TRBJ1-1; cdr3_aa: CASSMRDSYTEAFF; cdr3_nt: TGTGCCAGTAGTATGCGGGACAGTTACACTGAAGCTTTCTTT
clone_size: .; v_call: TRBV4-1; d_call: TRBD2; j_call: TRBJ2-7; cdr3_aa: CASSLTVTSGAYEQYF; cdr3_nt: TGCGCCAGCAGCCTCACGGTGACTAGCGGGGCTTACGAGCAGTACTTC
clone_size: .; v_call: TRBV6-2/TRBV6-3; d_call: .; j_call: TRBJ1-5; cdr3_aa: CASSVSFLISNQPQHF; cdr3_nt: TGTGCCAGCAGTGTGTCGTTCCTCATTAGCAATCAGCCCCAGCATTTT
clone_size: once; v_call: TRBV7-9; d_call: .; j_call: TRBJ1-1; cdr3_aa: CASSPQGLNTEAFF; cdr3_nt: TGTGCCAGCAGTCCACAGGGACTGAACACTGAAGCTTTCTTT
clone_size: .; v_call: TRBV4-1; d_call: .; j_call: TRBJ2-2; cdr3_aa: CASSQDNTGELFF; cdr3_nt: TGCGCCAGCAGCCAAGATAACACCGGGGAGCTGTTTTTT
clone_size: .; v_call: TRBV29-1; d_call: TRBD1; j_call: TRBJ2-7; cdr3_aa: CSVLTGTGAYEQYF; cdr3_nt: TGCAGCGTTCTAACCGGGACAGGGGCCTACGAGCAGTACTTC
clone_size: few; v_call: TRBV14; d_call: .; j_call: TRBJ1-2; cdr3_aa: CASSQARNYGYTF; cdr3_nt: TGTGCCAGCAGCCAAGCCCGTAACTATGGCTACACCTTC
clone_size: .; v_call: TRBV6-5; d_call: .; j_call: TRBJ2-3; cdr3_aa: CASSRTFGPTDTQYF; cdr3_nt: TGTGCCAGCAGTAGGACTTTCGGCCCCACAGATACGCAGTATTTT
clone_size: .; v_call: TRBV27; d_call: .; j_call: TRBJ2-1; cdr3_aa: CASCSFGASYNEQFF; cdr3_nt: TGTGCCAGTTGTAGCTTTGGGGCTTCCTACAATGAGCAGTTCTTC
clone_size: .; v_call: TRBV19; d_call: .; j_call: TRBJ1-2; cdr3_aa: CASDFRAGAASNYGYTF; cdr3_nt: TGTGCCAGTGACTTCAGGGCAGGGGCCGCCTCTAACTATGGCTACACCTTC
clone_size: .; v_call: TRBV5-1; d_call: TRBD2; j_call: TRBJ2-2; cdr3_aa: CASSSRLAGGLANTGELFF; cdr3_nt: TGCGCCAGCAGCTCAAGACTAGCGGGGGGTCTGGCAAACACCGGGGAGCTGTTTTTT
clone_size: once; v_call: TRBV7-8; d_call: .; j_call: TRBJ1-2; cdr3_aa: CASSLSGRNYGYTF; cdr3_nt: TGTGCCAGCAGCTTATCTGGGCGGAACTATGGCTACACCTTC
clone_size: .; v_call: TRBV14; d_call: .; j_call: TRBJ2-5; cdr3_aa: CASSPTFRWETQYF; cdr3_nt: TGTGCCAGCAGCCCGACGTTTAGGTGGGAGACCCAGTACTTC
clone_size: once; v_call: TRBV6-5; d_call: .; j_call: TRBJ1-4; cdr3_aa: CASSAPGGHEKLFF; cdr3_nt: TGTGCCAGCAGCGCCCCCGGGGGGCATGAAAAACTGTTTTTT
clone_size: .; v_call: TRBV28; d_call: .; j_call: TRBJ1-2; cdr3_aa: CASSSHGGHPNYGYTF; cdr3_nt: TGTGCCAGCAGTTCCCATGGGGGACACCCTAACTATGGCTACACCTTC
clone_size: .; v_call: TRBV6-2/TRBV6-3; d_call: TRBD1; j_call: TRBJ1-2; cdr3_aa: CASSYSRQGGYYGYTF; cdr3_nt: TGTGCCAGCAGTTACTCGAGGCAGGGGGGCTACTATGGCTACACCTTC
clone_size: .; v_call: TRBV19; d_call: TRBD1; j_call: TRBJ2-7; cdr3_aa: CASSRGGGEQYF; cdr3_nt: TGTGCCAGTAGCCGAGGGGGCGGCGAGCAGTACTTC
clone_size: .; v_call: TRBV6-6; d_call: TRBD1; j_call: TRBJ1-4; cdr3_aa: CASSLRQGGEKLFF; cdr3_nt: TGTGCCAGCAGTTTACGACAGGGGGGTGAAAAACTGTTTTTT
clone_size: .; v_call: TRBV10-1; d_call: TRBD1; j_call: TRBJ2-7; cdr3_aa: CASSQTGAEQYF; cdr3_nt: TGCGCCAGCAGTCAGACAGGGGCCGAGCAGTACTTC
clone_size: .; v_call: TRBV28; d_call: .; j_call: TRBJ1-2; cdr3_aa: CASSSGIYGYTF; cdr3_nt: TGTGCCAGCAGTTCCGGGATTTATGGCTACACCTTC
clone_size: .; v_call: TRBV6-2/TRBV6-3; d_call: TRBD2; j_call: TRBJ2-2; cdr3_aa: CASSYSEGLANTGELFF; cdr3_nt: TGTGCCAGCAGTTACTCAGAGGGACTAGCGAACACCGGGGAGCTGTTTTTT
clone_size: .; v_call: TRBV20-1; d_call: .; j_call: TRBJ1-2; cdr3_aa: CSASRTAGYTF; cdr3_nt: TGCAGTGCTAGTCGGACAGCCGGCTACACCTTC
clone_size: .; v_call: TRBV6-5; d_call: .; j_call: TRBJ1-1; cdr3_aa: CASSYVRYTEAFF; cdr3_nt: TGTGCCAGCAGTTACGTCCGTTACACTGAAGCTTTCTTT
clone_size: .; v_call: TRBV30; d_call: .; j_call: TRBJ2-3; cdr3_aa: CAWSVISTDTQYF; cdr3_nt: TGTGCCTGGAGTGTAATTAGCACAGATACGCAGTATTTT
clone_size: once; v_call: TRBV11-2; d_call: TRBD2; j_call: TRBJ2-1; cdr3_aa: CASSRRGSSGGANEQFF; cdr3_nt: TGTGCCAGCAGCCGGCGGGGCTCTAGCGGGGGGGCCAATGAGCAGTTCTTC
clone_size: .; v_call: TRBV30; d_call: .; j_call: TRBJ1-3; cdr3_aa: CAWSLSNSGNTIYF; cdr3_nt: TGTGCCTGGAGTCTGAGTAACTCTGGAAACACCATATATTTT
clone_size: .; v_call: TRBV27; d_call: .; j_call: TRBJ1-1; cdr3_aa: CASSFGGNTEAFF; cdr3_nt: TGTGCCAGCAGTTTCGGCGGGAACACTGAAGCTTTCTTT
clone_size: once; v_call: TRBV6-5; d_call: .; j_call: TRBJ1-6; cdr3_aa: CASSYSDGLGSPLHF; cdr3_nt: TGTGCCAGCAGTTACTCGGACGGTTTGGGTTCACCCCTCCACTTT
clone_size: .; v_call: TRBV19; d_call: .; j_call: TRBJ1-1; cdr3_aa: CASSMSQNTEAFF; cdr3_nt: TGTGCCAGTAGTATGAGTCAGAACACTGAAGCTTTCTTT
clone_size: once; v_call: TRBV3-1/TRBV3-2; d_call: TRBD1; j_call: TRBJ1-2; cdr3_aa: CALRTGGRLNYGYTF; cdr3_nt: TGTGCCCTTAGGACAGGGGGGCGCCTCAACTATGGCTACACCTTC
clone_size: .; v_call: TRBV29-1; d_call: .; j_call: TRBJ1-2; cdr3_aa: CSVRQAGGYTF; cdr3_nt: TGCAGCGTAAGACAGGCTGGTGGCTACACCTTC
clone_size: .; v_call: TRBV29-1; d_call: .; j_call: TRBJ2-7; cdr3_aa: CSVGLWKGEYEQYF; cdr3_nt: TGCAGCGTGGGGCTTTGGAAGGGAGAGTACGAGCAGTACTTC
clone_size: .; v_call: TRBV5-1; d_call: .; j_call: TRBJ1-5; cdr3_aa: CASRPGMDQPQHF; cdr3_nt: TGCGCCAGCAGGCCAGGGATGGATCAGCCCCAGCATTTT
clone_size: .; v_call: TRBV6-1; d_call: TRBD1; j_call: TRBJ1-6; cdr3_aa: CASSEMGQGGSPLHF; cdr3_nt: TGTGCCAGCAGTGAAATGGGACAGGGGGGTTCACCCCTCCACTTT
clone_size: few; v_call: TRBV11-2; d_call: .; j_call: TRBJ1-1; cdr3_aa: CASSLDENSDLNTEAFF; cdr3_nt: TGTGCCAGCAGCTTAGATGAGAACAGCGATTTGAACACTGAAGCTTTCTTT
clone_size: once; v_call: TRBV12-3/TRBV12-4; d_call: .; j_call: TRBJ1-2; cdr3_aa: CASSSSGRGYTF; cdr3_nt: TGTGCCAGCAGTTCCAGCGGACGGGGCTACACCTTC
clone_size: once; v_call: TRBV12-3/TRBV12-4; d_call: .; j_call: TRBJ1-2; cdr3_aa: CASSLGQFYGYTF; cdr3_nt: TGTGCCAGCAGTTTAGGACAGTTCTATGGCTACACCTTC
clone_size: .; v_call: TRBV28; d_call: .; j_call: TRBJ1-1; cdr3_aa: CASSLRPGRREAFF; cdr3_nt: TGTGCCAGCAGTTTGAGACCGGGACGGAGAGAAGCTTTCTTT
clone_size: .; v_call: TRBV4-1; d_call: .; j_call: TRBJ2-7; cdr3_aa: CASSQAGSSRYEQYF; cdr3_nt: TGCGCCAGCAGCCAAGCGGGCTCCAGTCGCTACGAGCAGTACTTC
clone_size: .; v_call: TRBV5-1; d_call: .; j_call: TRBJ2-3; cdr3_aa: CASSPGGTGSADTQYF; cdr3_nt: TGCGCCAGCAGCCCGGGAGGGACAGGGAGCGCAGATACGCAGTATTTT
clone_size: .; v_call: TRBV5-1; d_call: .; j_call: TRBJ2-5; cdr3_aa: CASSLSRGDETQYF; cdr3_nt: TGCGCCAGCAGCTTGTCCAGGGGTGATGAGACCCAGTACTTC
clone_size: .; v_call: TRBV9; d_call: .; j_call: TRBJ2-1; cdr3_aa: CASSGSRKQHNEQFF; cdr3_nt: TGTGCCAGCAGCGGCTCCCGGAAACAGCACAATGAGCAGTTCTTC
clone_size: .; v_call: TRBV6-4; d_call: TRBD2; j_call: TRBJ2-2; cdr3_aa: CASSATSGGTGELFF; cdr3_nt: TGTGCCAGCAGTGCGACTAGCGGGGGAACCGGGGAGCTGTTTTTT
clone_size: .; v_call: TRBV28; d_call: .; j_call: TRBJ2-1; cdr3_aa: CASSYVRGNEQFF; cdr3_nt: TGTGCCAGCAGCTACGTACGGGGGAATGAGCAGTTCTTC
clone_size: once; v_call: TRBV5-8; d_call: .; j_call: TRBJ2-2; cdr3_aa: CASTPWGDTGELFF; cdr3_nt: TGTGCCAGCACCCCCTGGGGGGACACCGGGGAGCTGTTTTTT